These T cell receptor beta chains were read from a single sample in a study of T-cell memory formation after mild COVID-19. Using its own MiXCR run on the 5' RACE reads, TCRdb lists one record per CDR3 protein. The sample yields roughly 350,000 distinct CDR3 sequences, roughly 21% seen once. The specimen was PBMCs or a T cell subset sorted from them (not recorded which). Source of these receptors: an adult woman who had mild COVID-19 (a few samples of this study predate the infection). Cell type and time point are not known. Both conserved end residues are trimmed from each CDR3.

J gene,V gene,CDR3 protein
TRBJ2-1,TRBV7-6,ASSSGGGPEQF
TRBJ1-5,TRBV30,AWSTGHYSNQPQH
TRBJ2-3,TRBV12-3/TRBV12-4,ASSLPTSGSTDTQY
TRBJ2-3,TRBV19,ASSITAQNTQY
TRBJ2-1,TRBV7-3,ASSKGDNNEQF
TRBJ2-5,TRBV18,ASSRDTQETQY
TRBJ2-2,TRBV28,ASKFWDRGNTGELF
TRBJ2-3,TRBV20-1,SATLGPDTQY
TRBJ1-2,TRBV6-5,ASRPTGGREGYT
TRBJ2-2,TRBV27,ASRRTTGELF
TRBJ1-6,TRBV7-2,ASSLAGYNSPLH
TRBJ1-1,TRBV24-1,ATSDLQAGKNTEAF
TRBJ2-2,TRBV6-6,ASSYRARGTGELF
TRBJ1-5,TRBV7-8,ASSLGDRDDQPQH
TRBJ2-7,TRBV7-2,ASSLAAGPRSSYEQY
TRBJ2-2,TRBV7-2,ASSLSGSPGELF